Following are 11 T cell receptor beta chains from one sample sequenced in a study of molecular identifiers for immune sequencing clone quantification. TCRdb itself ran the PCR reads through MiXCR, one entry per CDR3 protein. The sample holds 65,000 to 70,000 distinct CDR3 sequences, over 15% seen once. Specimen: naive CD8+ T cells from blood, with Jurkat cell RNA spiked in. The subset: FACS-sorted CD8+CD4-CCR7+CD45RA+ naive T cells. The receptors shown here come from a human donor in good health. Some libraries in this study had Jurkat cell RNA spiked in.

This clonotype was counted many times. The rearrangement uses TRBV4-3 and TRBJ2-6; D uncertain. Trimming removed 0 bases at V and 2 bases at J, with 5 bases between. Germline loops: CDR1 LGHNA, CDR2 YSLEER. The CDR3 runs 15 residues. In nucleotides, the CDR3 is TGCGCCAGCAGCCAAGATCCCCCTGGGGCCAACGTCCTGACTTTC. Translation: CASSQDPPGANVLTF.

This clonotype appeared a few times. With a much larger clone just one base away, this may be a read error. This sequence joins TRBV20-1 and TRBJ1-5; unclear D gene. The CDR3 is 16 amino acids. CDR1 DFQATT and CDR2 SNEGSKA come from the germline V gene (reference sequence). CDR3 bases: TGCAGTGCTAGAGATATACAACAATATAGCGATCAGCCCCAGCATTTT. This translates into CSARDIQQYSDQPQHF.

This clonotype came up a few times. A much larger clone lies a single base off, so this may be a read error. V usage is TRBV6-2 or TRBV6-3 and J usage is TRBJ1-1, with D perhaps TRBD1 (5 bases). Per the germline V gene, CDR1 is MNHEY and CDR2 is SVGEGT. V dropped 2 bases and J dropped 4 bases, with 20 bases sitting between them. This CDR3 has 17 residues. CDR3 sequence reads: CASSYGLSWGGGTEAFF. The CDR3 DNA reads TGTGCCAGCAGTTACGGTTTGTCTTGGGGCGGCGGCACTGAAGCTTTCTTT.

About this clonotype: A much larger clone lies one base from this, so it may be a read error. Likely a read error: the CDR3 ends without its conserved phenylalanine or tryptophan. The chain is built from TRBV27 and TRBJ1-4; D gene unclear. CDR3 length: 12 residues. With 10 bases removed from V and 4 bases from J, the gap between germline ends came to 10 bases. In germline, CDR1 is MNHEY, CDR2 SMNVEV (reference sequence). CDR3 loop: CATRTVNEKLFL. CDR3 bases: TGTGCCACTCGGACCGTTAATGAAAAACTGTTTCTT.

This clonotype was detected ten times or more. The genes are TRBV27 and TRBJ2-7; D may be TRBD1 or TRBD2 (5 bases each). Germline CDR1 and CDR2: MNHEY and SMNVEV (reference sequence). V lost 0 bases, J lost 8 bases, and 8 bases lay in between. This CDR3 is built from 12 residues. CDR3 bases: TGTGCCAGCAGTTTATCAGAGGGGAAGCAGTACTTC. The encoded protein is CASSLSEGKQYF.

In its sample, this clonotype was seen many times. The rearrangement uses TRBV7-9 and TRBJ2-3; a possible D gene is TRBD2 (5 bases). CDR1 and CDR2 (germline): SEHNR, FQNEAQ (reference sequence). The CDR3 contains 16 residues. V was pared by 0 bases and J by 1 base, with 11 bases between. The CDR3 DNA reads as TGTGCCAGCAGCTTAGCCCCTAGCACGCGCACAGATACGCAGTATTTT. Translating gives CASSLAPSTRTDTQYF.

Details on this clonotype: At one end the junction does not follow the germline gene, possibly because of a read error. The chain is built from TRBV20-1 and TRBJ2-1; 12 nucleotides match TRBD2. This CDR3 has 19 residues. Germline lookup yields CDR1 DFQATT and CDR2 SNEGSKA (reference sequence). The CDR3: CSARSVFLLTSGSVNEQSF. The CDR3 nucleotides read TGCAGTGCTAGGTCGGTCTTCCTTTTGACTAGCGGGAGTGTAAATGAGCAGTCCTTC.

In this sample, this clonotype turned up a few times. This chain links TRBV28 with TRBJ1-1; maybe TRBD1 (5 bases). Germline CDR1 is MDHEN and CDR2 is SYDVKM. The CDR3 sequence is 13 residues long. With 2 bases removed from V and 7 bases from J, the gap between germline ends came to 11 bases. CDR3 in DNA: TGTGCCAGCAGTTTACACGGGGCGCTTGAAGCTTTCTTT. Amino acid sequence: CASSLHGALEAFF.

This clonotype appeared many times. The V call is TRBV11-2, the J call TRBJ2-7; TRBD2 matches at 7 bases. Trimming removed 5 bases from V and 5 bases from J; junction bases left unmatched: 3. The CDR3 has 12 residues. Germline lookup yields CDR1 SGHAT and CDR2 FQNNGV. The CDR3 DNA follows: TGTGCCAGCAGCCGACTAGCCCACGAGCAGTACTTC. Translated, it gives CASSRLAHEQYF. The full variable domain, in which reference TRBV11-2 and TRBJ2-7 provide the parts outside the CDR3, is EAGVAQSPRYKIIEKRQSVAFWCNPISGHATLYWYQQILGQGPKLLIQFQNNGVVDDSQLPKDRFSAERLKGVDSTLKIQPAKLEDSAVYLCASSRLAHEQYFGPGTRLTVT.

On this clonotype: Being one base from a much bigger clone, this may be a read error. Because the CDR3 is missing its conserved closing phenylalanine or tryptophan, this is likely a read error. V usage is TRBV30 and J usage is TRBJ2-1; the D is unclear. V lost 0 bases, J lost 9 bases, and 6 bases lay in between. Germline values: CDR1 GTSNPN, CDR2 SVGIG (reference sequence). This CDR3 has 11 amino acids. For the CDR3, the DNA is TGTGCCTGGAGTGTGACTGGTGAGCAGTTCCTC. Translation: CAWSVTGEQFL.

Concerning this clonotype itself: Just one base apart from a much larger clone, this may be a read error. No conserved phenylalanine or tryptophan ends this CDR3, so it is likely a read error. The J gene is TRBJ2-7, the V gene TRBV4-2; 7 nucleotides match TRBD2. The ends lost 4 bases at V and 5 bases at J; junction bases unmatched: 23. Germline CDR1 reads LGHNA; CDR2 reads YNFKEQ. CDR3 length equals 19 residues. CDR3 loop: CASSRKLIKSGEKTDEQYL. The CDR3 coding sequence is TGTGCCAGCAGCCGAAAACTGATAAAGAGCGGGGAAAAGACGGACGAGCAGTACCTC.